A single sample gave rise to the 5 T cell receptor beta chains below, sequenced in a study of T cell responses to AZD1222 COVID-19 vaccine. Assay used: immunoSEQ multiplex PCR; TCRdb lists only in-frame clones, some missing. The sample lists tens of thousands of clones; 86% were seen once. The sequencing used peripheral blood, collected 28 days after the second AZD1222 dose. These receptors were obtained from an adult who received the AZD1222 COVID-19 vaccine.

The J gene is TRBJ2-5, the V gene TRBV5-4; 10 bases are a match to TRBD2. The CDR3 is 15 amino acids. CDR1 is SGHNT, CDR2 YYREEE, per germline (reference sequence). Losses at the gene ends were 4 bases for V and 5 bases for J; bases not matched to a gene: 8. The CDR3 DNA is TGTGCCAGCAGCCGTCAAGCGGGAGGGTCGGAGACCCAGTACTTC. It translates to CASSRQAGGSETQYF.

J is TRBJ2-1 and V is TRBV7-8; 8 bases map to TRBD2. The CDR3 is made up of 16 amino acids. V lost 2 bases, J lost 6 bases, and 9 bases stayed unmatched. Germline V gene lookup returns CDR1 SGHVS and CDR2 FQNEAQ. Here the CDR3 reads CASSLFGSSGRNEQFF. The CDR3 coding sequence is TGTGCCAGCAGCTTATTTGGTTCTAGCGGGCGCAATGAGCAGTTCTTC.

The rearrangement uses TRBV28 and TRBJ1-1; possibly TRBD1 for D (6 bases). CDR3 length: 15 residues. CDR1 and CDR2 from the germline V gene are MDHEN and SYDVKM. V gave up 3 bases and J gave up 1 base, with 12 bases separating them. As DNA, the CDR3 is TGTGCCAGCAGTTTCACAGGGTCTAGGAACACTGAAGCTTTCTTT. This encodes CASSFTGSRNTEAFF.

The chain uses TRBV6-5 and TRBJ1-1; 7 nucleotides agree with TRBD1. CDR1 is MNHEY, CDR2 SVGAGI, per germline. CDR3 length: 13 amino acids. Germline trimming cut 6 bases from V and 4 bases from J; bases unmatched to any gene: 5. The CDR3 loop reads CASRNRGGTEAFF. DNA for the CDR3: TGTGCCAGCAGAAACAGGGGTGGCACTGAAGCTTTCTTT.

The V call is TRBV19, the J call TRBJ2-7, with TRBD2 matching 9 bases. Germline assignment: CDR1 LNHDA and CDR2 SQIVND (reference sequence). Losses at the gene ends were 0 bases for V and 0 bases for J; bases not matched to a gene: 3. The CDR3 extends over 16 amino acids. CDR3 residues: CASSIDGTSSSYEQYF. The CDR3 region has the DNA TGTGCCAGTAGTATAGATGGGACTAGCAGCTCCTACGAGCAGTACTTC. Full variable domain (missing parts from reference TRBV19 and TRBJ2-7): DGGITQSPKYLFRKEGQNVTLSCEQNLNHDAMYWYRQDPGQGLRLIYYSQIVNDFQKGDIAEGYSVSREKKESFPLTVTSAQKNPTAFYLCASSIDGTSSSYEQYFGPGTRLTVT.